This T cell receptor beta chain was documented in a study of T-cell memory formation after mild COVID-19 (dated by TCRdb to about 2021). Regarding the study in general: Most TCR sequence clusters were specific to one of the two donors. T-cell clones expanding and contracting after mild COVID-19 in a couple of donors were tracked by longitudinal TCRalpha and TCRbeta repertoire sequencing. Two young, previously healthy adult volunteers, one female and one male, were included in the cohort. General findings and caveats noted by the study authors: SARS-CoV-2 specificity was not confirmed for the second-wave clones peaking on day 37. From day 15 to 85, contracting clones showed balanced CD4/CD8 phenotypes, whereas a second wave of clones that expanded from day 15 to 37 leaned towards CD4+. The study covered only a couple of mild cases, and larger cohorts including severe cases with pre-infection samples were considered necessary. Contracting CD4+ clones were located mainly in the CM and EM memory subsets, whereas CD8+ clones were found to be enriched in EMRA. Some responding clones were found in pre-infection memory, which suggests that pre-existing cross-reactive memory T cells took part in the SARS-CoV-2 response.

In the case of this clonotype: What antigen it recognizes has not been identified. No much larger clonotype is one base removed from it; base qualities were not supplied.

The CDR3 covers 16 residues, taking in both the cysteine and the phenylalanine. Only the CDR3 portion is preserved as DNA: 48 bases, with reading frame beginning at the first base. Per the germline V gene (reference sequence), DFQATT is the CDR1 and SNEGSKA is the CDR2. Trimming leaves V shorter by 0 bases and J shorter by 1 base, with the junction holding 5 bases beyond the gene matches. Ficoll-Paque density gradient centrifugation was used to isolate PBMCs. Instrument used: Illumina NovaSeq 6000. TCRalpha and TCRbeta cDNA libraries were built by 5'RACE with constant-segment primers, adding sample barcodes and unique molecular identifiers. RNA was extracted from every sample with Trizol reagent. Amplification of the libraries took two PCR steps, and the second step added a second sample barcode plus Illumina TruSeq adapters. Libraries were sequenced on an Illumina NovaSeq with 2 x 150 bp paired-end reads. The paper's data handling went like this. Demultiplexing of reads and collapsing into UMI-guided consensus sequences were performed with migec v1.2.7. Using mixcr v2.1.11, UMI consensuses were aligned to TRA and TRB V and J templates and then assembled into clonotypes. A clonotype was counted as expanded or contracted only when both edgeR and NoisET called the clonotype significant, with the noise models trained on biological replicates. For edgeR calls, a false discovery rate-adjusted p below 0.01 and a log2 fold-change threshold of 1 were applied. PCA with hierarchical clustering of max-normalized trajectories of the 1000 most abundant clonotypes was used as exploratory dynamics analysis. Each responding clone was given a CD4 or CD8 phenotype based on the CD4+ and CD8+ repertoires, which had been sequenced separately. The public sequencing data were trimmed at Q25 with fastp and processed into clonotypes with MiXCR by TCRdb, which kept only in-frame beta chains. Identical CDR3 protein sequences are pooled into one entry, listed with their most common genes and DNA. These V and J calls rely on TCRdb rather than the paper's analysis. The sample records tens of thousands of distinct CDR3 sequences, about 14% of which are singletons. The top ten hold under 45% of the sample.

Here the chain combines TRBV20-1 and TRBJ2-5; TRBD2 aligns with 10 central bases. Specimen: PBMCs or a T cell subset sorted from them (not recorded which). The receptor's source is a man aged 18 to 35 who had mild COVID-19 (a few samples of this study predate the infection). The sample titles of this study are shuffled in the database, so cell type and time point are left out; the donor was told from shared clones. The DNA is TGCAGTGCTAGAGATACGCCTAGCGGGGGCCAAGAGACCCAGTACTTC. Translated, this is CSARDTPSGGQETQYF.